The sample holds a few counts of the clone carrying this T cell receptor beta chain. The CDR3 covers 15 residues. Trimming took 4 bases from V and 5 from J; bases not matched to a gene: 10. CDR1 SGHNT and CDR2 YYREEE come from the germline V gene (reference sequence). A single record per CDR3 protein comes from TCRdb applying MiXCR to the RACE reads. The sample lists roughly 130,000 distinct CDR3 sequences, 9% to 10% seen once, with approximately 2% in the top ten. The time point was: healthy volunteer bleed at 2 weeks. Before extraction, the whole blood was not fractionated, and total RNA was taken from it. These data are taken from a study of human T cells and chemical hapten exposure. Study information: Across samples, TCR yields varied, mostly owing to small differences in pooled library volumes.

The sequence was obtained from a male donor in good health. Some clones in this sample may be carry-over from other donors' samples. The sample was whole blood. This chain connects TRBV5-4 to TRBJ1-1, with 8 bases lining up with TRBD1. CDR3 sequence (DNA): TGTGCCAGCAGCCTAAGCAGGGGGCGCGTTACTGAAGCTTTCTTT. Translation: CASSLSRGRVTEAFF. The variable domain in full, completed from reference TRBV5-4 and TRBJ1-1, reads ETGVTQSPTHLIKTRGQQVTLRCSSQSGHNTVSWYQQALGQGPQFIFQYYREEENGRGNFPPRFSGLQFPNYSSELNVNALELDDSALYLCASSLSRGRVTEAFFGQGTRLTVV.